The clone carrying this T cell receptor (beta chain) was found a few times. Its antigen is currently unknown. The CDR3 is made up of 13 amino acids. The junction had 3 bases not matched to a gene; V was cut back by 6 bases and J by 4 bases. These data originate in a study of blood T cells in healthy people across ages. Then a second PCR, running roughly 7 to 11 cycles, was carried out with a sample-barcoded 5' primer and a J-beta primer mix. Every sample gave at least 3 million paired-end reads containing CDR3. TCRdb re-called the 5' RACE reads through MiXCR, storing one row per CDR3 protein. The sample lists some 860,000 distinct CDR3 sequences; about 56% were seen once. Findings of the study overall: Roughly linear declines in TCR beta diversity per million T cells occurred with age.

The specimen sequenced was blood. The chain recombines TRBV12-3 or TRBV12-4 with TRBJ1-2, with 9 bases lining up with TRBD1. This clonotype was obtained from a man aged 40-50 years in good health. The DNA for the CDR3 is TGTGCCAGCAGGGGGACAGGGAGCTATGGCTACACCTTC. It encodes CASRGTGSYGYTF.